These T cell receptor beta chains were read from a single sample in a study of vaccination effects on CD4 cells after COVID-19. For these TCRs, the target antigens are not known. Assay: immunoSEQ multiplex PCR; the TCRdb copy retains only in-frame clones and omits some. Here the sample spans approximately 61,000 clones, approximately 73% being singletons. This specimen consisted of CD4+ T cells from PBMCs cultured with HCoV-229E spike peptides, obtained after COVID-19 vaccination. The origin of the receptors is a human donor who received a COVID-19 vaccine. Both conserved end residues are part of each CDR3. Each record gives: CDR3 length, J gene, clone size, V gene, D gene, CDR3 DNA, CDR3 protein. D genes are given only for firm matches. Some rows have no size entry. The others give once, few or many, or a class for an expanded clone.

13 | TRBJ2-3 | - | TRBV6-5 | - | TGTGCCAGCAGTTACTCCAGGCCAGATACGCAGTATTTT | CASSYSRPDTQYF
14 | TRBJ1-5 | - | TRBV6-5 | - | TGTGCCAGCAGTTACAACCAGGGGTTCCAGCCCCAGCATTTT | CASSYNQGFQPQHF
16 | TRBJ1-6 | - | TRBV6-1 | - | TGTGCCAGCAGTGAAGGGCGGGGATCCTATAATTCACCCCTCCACTTT | CASSEGRGSYNSPLHF
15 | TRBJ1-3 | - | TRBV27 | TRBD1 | TGTGCCAGCAGTTACGACAGGGGCTCTGGAAACACCATATATTTT | CASSYDRGSGNTIYF
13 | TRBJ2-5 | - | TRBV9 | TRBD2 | TGTGCCAGCAGCGTTAGCGGGCAAGAGACCCAGTACTTC | CASSVSGQETQYF
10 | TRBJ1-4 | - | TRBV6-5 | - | TGTGCCAGCAGGGGGGAAAAACTGTTTTTT | CASRGEKLFF
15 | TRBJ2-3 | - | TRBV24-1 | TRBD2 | TGTGCCACTGAGACTAGCGGGGGGGCCCGAGATACGCAGTATTTT | CATETSGGARDTQYF
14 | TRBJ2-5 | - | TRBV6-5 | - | TGTGCCAGCAGTTACATGGGGGCGGGAGAGACCCAGTACTTC | CASSYMGAGETQYF
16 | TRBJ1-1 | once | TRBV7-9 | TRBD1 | TGTGCCAGCAGCTCCCCCCGACAGGGCGTCGGCACTGAAGCTTTCTTT | CASSSPRQGVGTEAFF
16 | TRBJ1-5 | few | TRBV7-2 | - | TGTGCCAGCAGCTCGCAAACCGGACACCAGAATCAGCCCCAGCATTTT | CASSSQTGHQNQPQHF
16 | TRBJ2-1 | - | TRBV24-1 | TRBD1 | TGTGCCACCAGTGACCCGGGACAGGGGGGGTACAATGAGCAGTTCTTC | CATSDPGQGGYNEQFF
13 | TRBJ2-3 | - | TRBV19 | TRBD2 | TGTGCCAGTAGTAGGGAGGGAACAGATACGCAGTATTTT | CASSREGTDTQYF
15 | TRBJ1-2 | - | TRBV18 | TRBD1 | TGTGCCAGCTCAGCCACAGGGGGCGCTGGCTATGGCTACACCTTC | CASSATGGAGYGYTF
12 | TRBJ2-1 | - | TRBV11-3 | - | TGTGCCAGCAGCAGATACGACAGCGAGCAGTTCTTC | CASSRYDSEQFF
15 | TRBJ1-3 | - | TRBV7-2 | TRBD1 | TGTGCCAGCAGCTCCGACAGGGCCGCTGGAAACACCATATATTTT | CASSSDRAAGNTIYF
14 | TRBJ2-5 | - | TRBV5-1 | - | TGCGCCAGCAGCTTGACTCCGGCTCAAGAGACCCAGTACTTC | CASSLTPAQETQYF
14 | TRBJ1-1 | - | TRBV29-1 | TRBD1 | TGCAGCGTGGGAATACAGGGGGTAGTAACTGAAGCTTTCTTT | CSVGIQGVVTEAFF
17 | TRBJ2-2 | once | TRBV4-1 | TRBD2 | TGCGCCAGCAGCCGCCATACTAGCGGGGTAAACACCGGGGAGCTGTTTTTT | CASSRHTSGVNTGELFF
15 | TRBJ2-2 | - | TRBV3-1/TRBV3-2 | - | TGTGCCAGCAGCCAACAGGGGACCAACACCGGGGAGCTGTTTTTT | CASSQQGTNTGELFF
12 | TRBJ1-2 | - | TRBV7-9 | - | TGTGCCAGCAGCTCGGGCGGAACTGGCTACACCTTC | CASSSGGTGYTF
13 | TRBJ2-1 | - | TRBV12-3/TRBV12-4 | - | TGTGCCAGCAGTTTGGGGCAGGGCTATGAGCAGTTCTTC | CASSLGQGYEQFF
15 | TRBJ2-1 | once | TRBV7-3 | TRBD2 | TGTGCCAGCAGCTTAATTGCGGGGAGGGGATATGAGCAGTTCTTC | CASSLIAGRGYEQFF
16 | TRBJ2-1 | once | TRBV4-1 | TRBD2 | TGCGCCAGCAGCCAAAATAGCGGGGGGGCCAATAATGAGCAGTTCTTC | CASSQNSGGANNEQFF
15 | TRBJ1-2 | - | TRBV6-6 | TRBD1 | TGTGCCAGCAGTTACCGGGCAGGGGGGGACTATGGCTACACCTTC | CASSYRAGGDYGYTF
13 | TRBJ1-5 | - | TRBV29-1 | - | TGCAGCGTCCGGATAGATAGCAATCAGCCCCAGCATTTT | CSVRIDSNQPQHF
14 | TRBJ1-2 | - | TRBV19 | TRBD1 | TGTGCCAGTAGTAGCACAGGGGGGACCTATGGCTACACCTTC | CASSSTGGTYGYTF
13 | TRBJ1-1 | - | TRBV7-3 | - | TGTGCCAGCAGCGTTCAGGGCAAGGCTGAAGCTTTCTTT | CASSVQGKAEAFF
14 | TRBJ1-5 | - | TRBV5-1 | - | TGCGCCAGCAGCTTGGATGGGGTGGGTCAGCCCCAGCATTTT | CASSLDGVGQPQHF
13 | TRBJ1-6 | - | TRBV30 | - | TGTGCCTGGAAGGGGCCGTTGAGACATCCCCTCCACTTT | CAWKGPLRHPLHF
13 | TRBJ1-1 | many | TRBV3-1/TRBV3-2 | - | TGTGCCAGCAGCGAGGCAGGGGTCACTGAAGCTTTCTTT | CASSEAGVTEAFF
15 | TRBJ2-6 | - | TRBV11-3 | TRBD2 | TGTGCCAGCAGCCCGCGGGGGGCTGGGGCCAACGTCCTGACTTTC | CASSPRGAGANVLTF
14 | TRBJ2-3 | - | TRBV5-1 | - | TGCGCCAGCAGACGACTAGAGAGCGCAGATACGCAGTATTTT | CASRRLESADTQYF
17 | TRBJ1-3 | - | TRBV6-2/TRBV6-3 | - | TGTGCCAGCAGTTACCAAACCGGACAGAGCTCTGGAAACACCATATATTTT | CASSYQTGQSSGNTIYF
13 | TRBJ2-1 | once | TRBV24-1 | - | TGTGCCACCAGTGATACCGGGGGCTATGAGCAGTTCTTC | CATSDTGGYEQFF
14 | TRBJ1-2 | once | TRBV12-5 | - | TGTGCTAGTGGTTTGGTGGGAGGGGGATATGGCTACACCTTC | CASGLVGGGYGYTF